The TCR beta chain described here comes from a study of chemoradiotherapy in HPV16-positive cancers. Study context: A couple of HPV16-positive patients' cells yielded candidate HPV-specific clones and common motifs.

TCRdb's copy holds only in-frame clones and misses some; the assay was immunoSEQ multiplex PCR. The table lists fewer than 40,000 clones, 65% to 80% of them singletons. Trimming removed 6 bases at V and 7 bases at J, with 10 bases between. The CDR3 consists of 12 residues. Germline V gene sequence: CDR1 MNHNS, CDR2 SASEGT. The study, taken as a whole, reports: HPV-specific T cells were functionally defined from only a couple of HPV16-positive patients. For HPV16-positive patients, expanding HPV-responsive T cells associated with longer recurrence-free survival.

This clone turned up a few times. Its antigen is not identified. This specimen consisted of blood, obtained from a patient who underwent chemoradiotherapy. This chain links TRBV6-1 with TRBJ1-5, with unresolved D. This clonotype was obtained from a human donor with HPV-associated anogenital cancer. Written as DNA, the CDR3 is TGTGCCAGCAGAAGGGTAGAACAGCCCCAGCATTTT. This translates into CASRRVEQPQHF.